Shown below are 22 T cell receptor beta chains from a single sample sequenced in a study of a mutant IDH1 vaccine in newly diagnosed glioma. Time point described: week 5, during vaccination. The study gave 300 ug of mutant IDH1 20-mer peptide per vaccine dose, with topical imiquimod. Method: immunoSEQ multiplex PCR; TCRdb's copy keeps in-frame clones and lacks some. The data show tens of thousands of clones, with roughly nine tenths seen just once and roughly 2.6% held by the top ten. Their recognized antigens are unknown. Sequenced here: PBMCs, sampled from a glioma patient whose treatment included an IDH1 peptide vaccine. The receptors were gathered from a man in his forties or fifties with glioma.

V and J are TRBV30 and TRBJ1-2; D possibly corresponds to TRBD1 (6 bases). The CDR3 covers 11 residues. Germline V lookup: CDR1 GTSNPN, CDR2 SVGIG (reference sequence). The ends were cut back, 7 bases at V and 7 bases at J, with 13 bases in the middle. The DNA of the CDR3 is TGTGCCTCGTGGGGGGCTGGTGGCTACACCTTC. It specifies CASWGAGGYTF.

This chain links TRBV10-3 with TRBJ1-1; D is possibly TRBD1 (5 bases). The CDR3 has 14 amino acids. With 0 bases removed from V and 1 base from J, the gap between germline ends came to 6 bases. Germline values: CDR1 ENHRY, CDR2 SYGVKD. This CDR3 is CAISESGGNTEAFF. In DNA form, the CDR3 reads TGTGCCATCAGTGAGTCGGGGGGGAACACTGAAGCTTTCTTT.

The rearrangement uses TRBV19 and TRBJ2-7; 13 bases agree with TRBD2. This CDR3 has 16 residues. Germline V gene data show CDR1 as LNHDA and CDR2 as SQIVND (reference sequence). J gave up 3 bases and V 0 bases, and 2 bases lay outside the gene matches. The CDR3 loop is CASSIDGLAGVYEQYF. The CDR3 nucleotides are TGTGCCAGTAGTATAGACGGACTAGCGGGAGTCTACGAGCAGTACTTC. The full variable domain, in which reference TRBV19 and TRBJ2-7 provide the parts outside the CDR3, is DGGITQSPKYLFRKEGQNVTLSCEQNLNHDAMYWYRQDPGQGLRLIYYSQIVNDFQKGDIAEGYSVSREKKESFPLTVTSAQKNPTAFYLCASSIDGLAGVYEQYFGPGTRLTVT.

V gene TRBV6-1 combines with J gene TRBJ2-4, with D possibly matching TRBD2 (5 bases). CDR1 MNHNS and CDR2 SASEGT come from the germline V gene. The CDR3 is 13 residues long. V lost 10 bases, J lost 3 bases, and 13 bases lay in between. The CDR3 protein is CATLLRGKNIQYF. In DNA form, the CDR3 reads TGTGCCACACTCCTTCGGGGCAAAAACATTCAGTACTTC.

This chain connects TRBV30 to TRBJ2-7, with 10 positions matching TRBD2. The junction had 9 bases not matched to a gene; V was cut back by 2 bases and J by 5 bases. Germline values: CDR1 GTSNPN, CDR2 SVGIG (reference sequence). This CDR3 contains 15 residues. The CDR3 region is CAWSPFSGRNHEQYF. In DNA, the CDR3 is TGTGCCTGGAGTCCGTTTAGCGGGAGGAACCACGAGCAGTACTTC.

The V call is TRBV18, the J call TRBJ2-3; the D is unclear. This CDR3 contains 15 residues. V lost 6 bases and J lost 0, with 13 bases in between. Looked up from germline, CDR1 is KGHSH and CDR2 is LQKENI. The CDR3 loop is CASSYRPFSTDTQYF. The CDR3 nucleotides are TGTGCCAGCTCGTACCGGCCTTTTAGCACAGATACGCAGTATTTT.

J is TRBJ2-1 and V is TRBV4-1, with 16 bases fitting TRBD2. The V and J ends lost 3 bases and 8 bases, in that order; junction bases with no gene match: 10. The germline V gene has CDR1 MGHRA and CDR2 YSYEKL. This CDR3 is built from 18 residues. The CDR3 region has the DNA TGCGCCAGCAGCCACGTACCGACCGGGACTAGCGGGAGGGATGAGCAGTTCTTC. As protein: CASSHVPTGTSGRDEQFF.

The chain employs TRBV19 and TRBJ2-4, with 7 bases matching TRBD2. Germline CDR1 LNHDA, CDR2 SQIVND (reference sequence). The CDR3 extends over 13 amino acids. V was pared by 3 bases and J by 4 bases, with 0 bases of the junction left unmatched. The CDR3 DNA follows: TGTGCCAGTAGTATGCGGGGGAAAAACATTCAGTACTTC. Translating gives CASSMRGKNIQYF.

The chain carries TRBV27 and TRBJ1-4; possible D gene TRBD1, 6 bases. The CDR3 consists of 15 residues. V dropped 6 bases and J dropped 2 bases, with 13 bases sitting between them. Germline CDR1 MNHEY, CDR2 SMNVEV (reference sequence). The CDR3 is CASRRGPGTNEKLFF. The CDR3 nucleotides are TGTGCCAGCAGGCGGGGGCCGGGGACTAATGAAAAACTGTTTTTT.

This CDR3 reads CAWSLGADTQYF. In DNA form, the CDR3 reads TGTGCCTGGAGTTTGGGCGCAGATACGCAGTATTTT. This sequence joins TRBV30 and TRBJ2-3; D is ambiguous. Trimming stripped 2 bases from V and 4 bases from J, with 7 bases between. Germline V gene sequence: CDR1 GTSNPN, CDR2 SVGIG (reference sequence). The CDR3 runs to 12 residues.

V usage is TRBV28 and J usage is TRBJ1-1; 8 bases agree with TRBD1. V lost 5 bases, J lost 1 base, and 6 bases stayed unmatched. Germline lookup yields CDR1 MDHEN and CDR2 SYDVKM. The CDR3 length is 15 residues. DNA of the CDR3: TGTGCCAGCAGTCCCGCCGGACAGGGGAACACTGAAGCTTTCTTT. Amino acids: CASSPAGQGNTEAFF.

This clone appeared a single time. The CDR3 nucleotides are TGTGCCTGGCAGGGGGATTATGGCTACACCTTC. Its protein product is CAWQGDYGYTF. The chain combines TRBV30 with TRBJ1-2, with 7 bases that match TRBD1. The V segment lost 5 bases and the J segment 5 bases; nucleotides outside the gene matches: 2. Germline V CDR1 and CDR2: GTSNPN, SVGIG (reference sequence). CDR3 length: 11 residues.

This clone was counted a single time. The V gene is TRBV13, the J gene TRBJ2-7; 8 bases align to TRBD2. The V segment lost 8 bases and the J segment 5 bases; nucleotides outside the gene matches: 14. Per germline, CDR1 PRHDT and CDR2 FYEKMQ (reference sequence). CDR3 length equals 15 residues. CDR3 sequence: CASSEVGTSFDEQYF. Written as DNA, the CDR3 is TGTGCCAGCTCGGAGGTCGGGACTAGTTTTGACGAGCAGTACTTC.

This chain links TRBV30 with TRBJ2-1; a possible D gene is TRBD1 (7 bases). CDR3 length: 18 amino acids. The V end lost 0 bases, the J end lost 7 bases, and 25 bases lay between the germline ends. CDR1 is GTSNPN and CDR2 is SVGIG in the germline V gene (reference sequence). The chain's CDR3 is CAWSVRIGGAGLSNEQFF. DNA for the CDR3: TGTGCCTGGAGTGTACGTATAGGGGGCGCGGGACTTTCTAATGAGCAGTTCTTC.

The chain employs TRBV2 and TRBJ1-6; D is uncertain. Trimming stripped 8 bases from V and 8 bases from J, with 7 bases between. The CDR3 extends over 11 amino acids. CDR1 is SNHLY, CDR2 FYNNEI, per germline. The CDR3 DNA sequence: TGTGCCAGCGGCCGGGATTCACCCCTCCACTTT. Protein product: CASGRDSPLHF.

The chain has TRBV14 and TRBJ2-7, with 11 bases identical to TRBD1. J was trimmed by 4 bases and V by 5 bases; bases with no gene match: 4. The CDR3 contains 14 residues. The germline V gene has CDR1 SGHDN and CDR2 FVKESK. CDR3 sequence (DNA): TGTGCCAGCAGCATCGGACAGGGGGCGTACGAGCAGTACTTC. Protein: CASSIGQGAYEQYF.

J is TRBJ1-4 and V is TRBV7-9; no firm D call. Germline CDR1 SEHNR, CDR2 FQNEAQ (reference sequence). The V and J ends lost 1 base and 5 bases respectively, with 14 bases between them. The CDR3 is 16 residues long. Written as DNA, the CDR3 is TGTGCCAGCAGCTTAGTTGGGCCAGACGGAAATGAAAAACTGTTTTTT. Its translation: CASSLVGPDGNEKLFF.

The rearrangement uses TRBV10-1 and TRBJ2-7, with D unresolved. V was trimmed by 8 bases and J by 0 bases, leaving 26 bases between them. The CDR3 is 18 amino acids. Germline V CDR1 and CDR2: WNHNN, SYGVQD (reference sequence). Written as DNA, the CDR3 is TGCGCCAGCGTTACAACCCGGCGGTGGAGCGCGAGCTCCTACGAGCAGTACTTC. Its translation: CASVTTRRWSASSYEQYF.

V and J are TRBV2 and TRBJ1-3, with D hard to call. From germline, CDR1 is SNHLY and CDR2 FYNNEI. V was shortened by 5 bases and J by 9 bases, with 14 bases between the two germline ends. The CDR3 has 13 residues. In DNA form, the CDR3 reads TGTGCCAGCAGTCACGACTGGGAAGCCACCATATATTTT. It encodes CASSHDWEATIYF.

This clone came up a few times. This chain connects TRBV9 to TRBJ1-6, with D perhaps matching TRBD1 (5 bases). Germline V gives CDR1 SGDLS, CDR2 YYNGEE. V lost 1 base and J 7 bases, leaving 15 bases between the germline ends. CDR3 length: 16 amino acids. CDR3 coding DNA: TGTGCCAGCAGCGTACGAGGGGTCAGTACGAATTCACCCCTCCACTTT. It encodes CASSVRGVSTNSPLHF.

J is TRBJ1-5 and V is TRBV10-3; perhaps TRBD1 as D (5 bases). This CDR3 is built from 16 residues. Germline lookup yields CDR1 ENHRY and CDR2 SYGVKD. Trimming took 0 bases from V and 2 from J, leaving 11 bases between them. This CDR3 reads CAISESRRGGNQPQHF. The CDR3 DNA is TGTGCCATCAGTGAGTCCCGGAGGGGCGGCAATCAGCCCCAGCATTTT.

The rearrangement joins TRBV5-1 to TRBJ1-5, with D tentatively TRBD1 (5 bases). Germline V gene data show CDR1 as SGHRS and CDR2 as YFSETQ. This CDR3 has 16 residues. Trimming shortened V by 0 bases and J by 0 bases, and 10 bases separated the two germline ends. The CDR3 sequence: CASSLGAGGSNQPQHF. The CDR3 bases are TGCGCCAGCAGCTTGGGGGCTGGGGGTAGCAATCAGCCCCAGCATTTT.